This note documents a single TCR beta chain sequence. What it binds is unknown. TCRdb analysed the RT-PCR reads with MiXCR anew, one entry per CDR3 protein. This table holds about 570,000 distinct CDR3 sequences, 11% found once. This record comes from a study of response to subunit inactivated influenza vaccine. Overall study results and limits: New T cells are recruited in small numbers by each seasonal influenza vaccination, according to the authors' suggestion.

Trimming left V 3 bases short and J 0 bases short, with 12 bases between. The CDR3 has 15 residues. The sample was also linked to a second study, of T cells expressing NK-cell markers. Per that paper: TCR beta cDNA was generated via 5'RACE template switching incorporating UMIs. Seven HCMV-seropositive donors and one seronegative donor made up the eight sequenced donors. Certain NKG2C+ T cell clones were expanded, and their HCMV specificity remained unclear.

This TCR derives from a man in his fifties or sixties who received an inactivated influenza vaccine. This chain joins TRBV12-3 or TRBV12-4 and TRBJ2-7; no reliable D call. The sequencing here drew on PBMCs from blood, taken on the day of vaccination. The CDR3 region has the DNA TGTGCCAGCAGTTTTTCCGCGGTAAACTCCTACGAGCAGTACTTC. This encodes CASSFSAVNSYEQYF.